The text below deals with one T cell receptor (beta chain). Its antigen is as yet unknown. PCR primers comprised 60 Vbeta and 13 Jbeta primers. Clones were read by immunoSEQ multiplex PCR, and TCRdb kept only the in-frame ones, dropping some. Of a few hundred thousand clones listed, about four fifths were seen once; the top ten hold about 9.4%. This sample stems from a study of cytomegalovirus exposure and HLA in healthy donors. Notes on the study in general: It was approximately 170 TCR beta chains that were listed as cytomegalovirus-associated. Roughly uniform depth of sequencing across donors was assumed in presence/absence analyses. Within an earlier analysis, most TCR beta V segments proved productive either about 90% or about 30% of the time.

V dropped 2 bases and J dropped 2 bases, with 11 bases sitting between them. CDR1 and CDR2 (germline): MDHEN, SYDVKM. This CDR3 is 15 amino acids long. The source is a woman in her forties or fifties in good health and CMV-seropositive. The specimen sequenced was PBMCs. J is TRBJ2-3 and V is TRBV28, with D tentatively TRBD2 (5 bases). CDR3 protein: CASSLAGIFTDTQYF. The CDR3, as DNA: TGTGCCAGCAGTTTAGCCGGGATTTTCACAGATACGCAGTATTTT. The whole variable domain, remainder taken from reference TRBV28 and TRBJ2-3, is DVKVTQSSRYLVKRTGEKVFLECVQDMDHENMFWYRQDPGLGLRLIYFSYDVKMKEKGDIPEGYSVSREKKERFSLILESASTNQTSMYLCASSLAGIFTDTQYFGPGTRLTVL.